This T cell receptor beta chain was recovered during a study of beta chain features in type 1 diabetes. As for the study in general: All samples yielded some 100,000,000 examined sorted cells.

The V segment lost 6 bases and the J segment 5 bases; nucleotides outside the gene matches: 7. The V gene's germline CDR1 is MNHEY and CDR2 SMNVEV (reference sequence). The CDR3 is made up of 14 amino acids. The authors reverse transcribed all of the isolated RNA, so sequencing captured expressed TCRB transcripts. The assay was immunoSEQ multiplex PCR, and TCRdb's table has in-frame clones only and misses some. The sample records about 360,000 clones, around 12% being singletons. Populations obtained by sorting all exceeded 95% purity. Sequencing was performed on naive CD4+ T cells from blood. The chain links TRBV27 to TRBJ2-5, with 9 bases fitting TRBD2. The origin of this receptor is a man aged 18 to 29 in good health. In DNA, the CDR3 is TGTGCCAGCAGATTAGCGGGGGCGGGGGAGACCCAGTACTTC. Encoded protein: CASRLAGAGETQYF.